What follows are 4 T cell receptor beta chains derived from one specimen sequenced in a study of shared clonotypes between healthy human individuals. Assay: immunoSEQ multiplex PCR; the TCRdb copy retains only in-frame clones and omits some. The profile shows about 330,000 clones, 74% of them singletons. Sequenced: memory CD4+ T cells sorted from blood. Subset: CD45RA-negative fraction. The source of these receptors is a man aged 25-40 years in good health.

The chain has TRBV6-5 and TRBJ1-1; TRBD1 aligns across 8 bases. The V gene end was trimmed by 7 bases and the J gene end by 5 bases; junction bases not matched to a gene: 9. The CDR3 contains 14 residues. The germline V gene encodes CDR1 MNHEY and CDR2 SVGAGI. The CDR3 sequence: CASTETGAATEAFF. Here the CDR3 DNA reads TGTGCCAGCACGGAGACAGGGGCAGCGACTGAAGCTTTCTTT.

This chain uses TRBV9 with TRBJ2-7, with 9 positions matching TRBD2. The germline gives CDR1 SGDLS, CDR2 YYNGEE. J gave up 5 bases and V 3 bases, and 6 bases lay outside the gene matches. CDR3 length: 14 residues. This CDR3 reads CASSAGTSFHEQYF. CDR3 DNA: TGTGCCAGCAGCGCCGGGACTAGCTTCCACGAGCAGTACTTC.

The J gene is TRBJ2-3, the V gene TRBV5-4; D remains ambiguous. The germline V gene encodes CDR1 SGHNT and CDR2 YYREEE (reference sequence). V lost 3 bases to trimming and J lost 5 bases, with 13 bases between them. The CDR3 covers 14 residues. The CDR3 loop is CASSSRAEGDTQYF. The CDR3 region has the DNA TGTGCCAGCAGCTCCCGCGCCGAAGGAGATACGCAGTATTTT.

This rearrangement joins TRBV11-2 to TRBJ2-7; 8 nucleotides align to TRBD1. The CDR3 has 14 amino acids. Germline CDR1 is SGHAT and CDR2 is FQNNGV. The trim removed 5 bases at V and 0 bases at J, leaving 3 bases unmatched. The CDR3 spells CASSPDRVSYEQYF. The CDR3 nucleotides are TGTGCCAGCAGCCCGGACAGGGTCTCCTACGAGCAGTACTTC.